The next 22 T cell receptor beta chains were all read from a single sample in a study of cytomegalovirus exposure and HLA in healthy donors. The PCR made use of 60 Vbeta and 13 Jbeta primers. Here immunoSEQ multiplex PCR was the method, and the copy in TCRdb shows in-frame clones only, minus some. This sample yields about 210,000 clones, of which under 85% are seen a single time; roughly 10% belongs to the top ten. Sequencing was carried out using PBMCs. These receptor sequences come from a woman between 50 and 59 years old in good health and CMV-seropositive.

This clone was seen only once. The V gene is TRBV7-2, the J gene TRBJ1-2; 10 bases fit TRBD1. This CDR3 contains 15 residues. Germline CDR1 SGHTA, CDR2 FQGNSA. Losses at the gene ends were 6 bases for V and 5 bases for J; bases not matched to a gene: 9. In nucleotides, the CDR3 is TGTGCCAGCAGTCCCGAGGGGACAGGGGTATATGGCTACACCTTC. It codes for CASSPEGTGVYGYTF.

The chain combines TRBV5-1 with TRBJ1-2, with TRBD1 as a possible D gene (5 bases). The germline V gene has CDR1 SGHRS and CDR2 YFSETQ. The CDR3 spans 14 residues. V shed 0 bases and J shed 3 bases, with 9 bases lying between them. The CDR3 region is CASSLAGTDYGYTF. The CDR3, as DNA: TGCGCCAGCAGCTTGGCCGGGACTGACTATGGCTACACCTTC. The entire variable domain, with the rest obtained from reference TRBV5-1 and TRBJ1-2, is as follows: KAGVTQTPRYLIKTRGQQVTLSCSPISGHRSVSWYQQTPGQGLQFLFEYFSETQRNKGNFPGRFSGRQFSNSRSEMNVSTLELGDSALYLCASSLAGTDYGYTFGSGTRLTVV.

The chain uses TRBV6-5 and TRBJ2-3; a possible D gene is TRBD1 (6 bases). The CDR3 is 15 amino acids. The V gene lost 5 bases and the J gene lost 2 bases, with 14 bases spanning the gap. The germline CDR1 and CDR2 sequences are MNHEY and SVGAGI. CDR3 residues: CASSLDRFNTDTQYF. DNA for the CDR3: TGTGCCAGCAGTCTAGACAGGTTCAACACAGATACGCAGTATTTT.

The genes are TRBV4-3 and TRBJ1-4; no clear D gene. CDR3 length: 18 residues. The germline V and J ends were trimmed by 0 bases and 2 bases, with 16 bases remaining between them. CDR1 is LGHNA, CDR2 YSLEER, per germline. The CDR3 loop reads CASSQEVVRLATNEKLFF. DNA for the CDR3: TGCGCCAGCAGCCAAGAAGTTGTGCGTTTAGCCACTAATGAAAAACTGTTTTTT.

The chain links TRBV6-1 to TRBJ2-7; D might be TRBD1 (5 bases). Germline-derived CDR1 and CDR2 are MNHNS and SASEGT. The CDR3 has 14 amino acids. Trimming took 2 bases from V and 5 from J, leaving 13 bases between them. CDR3 bases: TGTGCCAGCAGTGAAATTAGTTGGGGCCACGAGCAGTACTTC. The encoded protein is CASSEISWGHEQYF.

The chain employs TRBV10-3 and TRBJ2-1, with D tentatively TRBD2 (6 bases). The germline gives CDR1 ENHRY, CDR2 SYGVKD. V was pared by 4 bases and J by 5 bases, with 21 bases between. This CDR3 comprises 17 residues. This chain's CDR3 is CAISAPAGFEDNNEQFF. The DNA for the CDR3 is TGTGCCATCAGTGCCCCGGCGGGGTTTGAAGACAACAATGAGCAGTTCTTC.

Here the CDR3 DNA reads TGTGCCAGCAGCCCCCGGGACAGGCCCTACAATGAGCAGTTCTTC. This gives the protein CASSPRDRPYNEQFF. V is TRBV5-4 and J is TRBJ2-1; 8 nucleotides agree with TRBD1. The CDR3 sequence is 15 residues long. Germline V gene sequence: CDR1 SGHNT, CDR2 YYREEE (reference sequence). J lost 2 bases, V lost 4 bases, and 5 bases had no gene match.

This clone was found once. The CDR3 loop reads CASSPRTSGGGGDTQYF. As DNA, the CDR3 is TGTGCCAGCAGCCCGAGGACTAGCGGGGGGGGAGGTGATACGCAGTATTTT. The chain recombines TRBV7-7 with TRBJ2-3, with 15 bases aligning to TRBD2. The V segment lost 5 bases and the J segment 6 bases; nucleotides outside the gene matches: 9. CDR3 size: 17 residues. Germline CDR1 is SSHAT and CDR2 is FNYEAQ (reference sequence).

In its sample, this clone was seen once. The rearrangement uses TRBV18 and TRBJ1-4; no reliable D call. Looked up from germline, CDR1 is KGHSH and CDR2 is LQKENI. V was trimmed by 3 bases and J by 0 bases, leaving 23 bases between them. There are 20 residues in the CDR3. The CDR3 DNA is TGTGCCAGCTCACCCCCCCGGGGAGGGCGGGCCCGCGCAACTAATGAAAAACTGTTTTTT. Its protein product is CASSPPRGGRARATNEKLFF. The whole variable domain, remainder taken from reference TRBV18 and TRBJ1-4, is NAGVMQNPRHLVRRRGQEARLRCSPMKGHSHVYWYRQLPEEGLKFMVYLQKENIIDESGMPKERFSAEFPKEGPSILRIQQVVRGDSAAYFCASSPPRGGRARATNEKLFFGSGTQLSVL.

The gene calls are TRBV7-2 and TRBJ2-3, with TRBD2 matching 14 bases. The CDR3 totals 18 residues. The V gene end was trimmed by 5 bases and the J gene end by 4 bases; junction bases not matched to a gene: 11. Germline V gene data show CDR1 as SGHTA and CDR2 as FQGNSA. The CDR3 spells CASSLRLAGGPRPDTQYF. The DNA for the CDR3 is TGTGCCAGCAGCCTAAGACTAGCGGGGGGGCCTCGCCCAGATACGCAGTATTTT.

V usage is TRBV11-3 and J usage is TRBJ2-3; D gene unclear. Looked up from germline, CDR1 is SGHNT and CDR2 is YENEEA. The CDR3 has 15 amino acids. Trimming stripped 0 bases from V and 1 base from J, with 8 bases between. The CDR3 coding sequence is TGTGCCAGCAGCTTAGATGCGGCTCGCACAGATACGCAGTATTTT. This encodes CASSLDAARTDTQYF.

The chain couples TRBV5-1 to TRBJ2-1; 9 bases fit TRBD2. V lost 4 bases, J lost 0 bases, and 2 bases stayed unmatched. The CDR3 totals 15 residues. Germline V lookup: CDR1 SGHRS, CDR2 YFSETQ. The CDR3 sequence is CASSPSGDSYNEQFF. The DNA of the CDR3 is TGCGCCAGCAGCCCTAGCGGGGACTCCTACAATGAGCAGTTCTTC.

This sequence joins TRBV5-1 and TRBJ1-1; D remains ambiguous. The V end lost 4 bases, the J end lost 1 base, and 11 bases lay between the germline ends. There are 14 residues in the CDR3. In germline, CDR1 is SGHRS, CDR2 YFSETQ. The CDR3 nucleotides read TGCGCCAGCAGCCCTCAGGCGTCGAACACTGAAGCTTTCTTT. Its translation is CASSPQASNTEAFF.

The chain employs TRBV6-5 and TRBJ2-2; perhaps TRBD2 as D (6 bases). This CDR3 contains 13 residues. V lost 10 bases and J 1 base, leaving 10 bases between the germline ends. Germline lookup yields CDR1 MNHEY and CDR2 SVGAGI. Written as DNA, the CDR3 is TGTGCCACCCGGGGAGGGAACACCGGGGAGCTGTTTTTT. As protein: CATRGGNTGELFF.

This clone was counted once. The J gene is TRBJ2-3, the V gene TRBV10-3; TRBD1 aligns across 12 bases. The CDR3 is made up of 14 amino acids. Germline CDR1 reads ENHRY; CDR2 reads SYGVKD. Trimming took 6 bases from V and 7 from J; bases not matched to a gene: 5. CDR3 loop: CAIRGTGGLNTQYF. The CDR3 DNA is TGTGCCATCAGGGGGACAGGGGGCCTGAATACGCAGTATTTT.

This rearrangement joins TRBV6-1 to TRBJ2-2; perhaps TRBD1 as D (7 bases). This CDR3 region has 17 residues. The germline V gene encodes CDR1 MNHNS and CDR2 SASEGT. With 3 bases removed from V and 4 bases from J, the gap between germline ends came to 18 bases. Written as DNA, the CDR3 is TGTGCCAGCAGTGACCCAGGGGGGACCCTCCCCACCGGGGAGCTGTTTTTT. Translating it yields CASSDPGGTLPTGELFF.

The rearrangement links TRBV5-1 to TRBJ2-3; TRBD1 agrees at 8 bases. The CDR3 sequence is 18 residues long. CDR1 is SGHRS and CDR2 is YFSETQ in the germline V gene. Losses at the gene ends were 4 bases for V and 4 bases for J; bases not matched to a gene: 17. The CDR3 sequence: CASSHLGQGIFEADTQYF. In DNA form, the CDR3 reads TGCGCCAGCAGCCACCTAGGACAGGGAATATTCGAGGCAGATACGCAGTATTTT.

The chain carries TRBV2 and TRBJ1-2, with 11 nucleotides matching TRBD1. The junction had 6 bases not matched to a gene; V was cut back by 5 bases and J by 4 bases. The CDR3 totals 15 residues. CDR1 and CDR2 (germline): SNHLY, FYNNEI. The chain's CDR3 is CASSPGTGGVYGYTF. The CDR3 DNA reads TGTGCCAGCAGTCCCGGGACAGGGGGGGTCTATGGCTACACCTTC.

The J gene is TRBJ1-2, the V gene TRBV5-1; 7 nucleotides line up with TRBD1. The CDR3 is made up of 15 amino acids. From germline, CDR1 is SGHRS and CDR2 YFSETQ. The trim removed 0 bases at V and 4 bases at J, leaving 6 bases unmatched. The CDR3 spells CASSLAPAGGYGYTF. The CDR3 DNA reads as TGCGCCAGCAGCTTGGCCCCTGCAGGGGGCTATGGCTACACCTTC. Full variable domain (rest looked up from reference TRBV5-1 and TRBJ1-2): KAGVTQTPRYLIKTRGQQVTLSCSPISGHRSVSWYQQTPGQGLQFLFEYFSETQRNKGNFPGRFSGRQFSNSRSEMNVSTLELGDSALYLCASSLAPAGGYGYTFGSGTRLTVV.

The chain uses TRBV7-6 and TRBJ1-1; no reliable D call. The germline gives CDR1 SGHVS, CDR2 FNYEAQ. CDR3 length: 13 residues. V lost 8 bases, J lost 3 bases, and 13 bases lay in between. CDR3 in amino acids: CASQNGEYTEAFF. CDR3 nucleotide sequence: TGTGCCAGCCAAAACGGGGAGTACACTGAAGCTTTCTTT.

V and J are TRBV27 and TRBJ2-2; perhaps TRBD2 as D (7 bases). Germline loops: CDR1 MNHEY, CDR2 SMNVEV (reference sequence). V lost 3 bases to trimming and J lost 5 bases, with 13 bases between them. The CDR3 sequence is 15 residues long. The CDR3 DNA is TGTGCCAGCAGTTTTCGGGGGGCGCGTACCGGGGAGCTGTTTTTT. This sequence encodes CASSFRGARTGELFF.

This rearrangement joins TRBV10-3 to TRBJ1-6; TRBD1 agrees at 8 bases. The V and J ends lost 6 bases and 6 bases, in that order; junction bases with no gene match: 1. The CDR3 runs 13 residues. Germline assignment: CDR1 ENHRY and CDR2 SYGVKD. The CDR3 DNA is TGTGCCATCAGCGACAGGGGTAATTCACCCCTCCACTTT. Its protein is CAISDRGNSPLHF.